The 17 T cell receptor beta chains below all came from one sample that was sequenced in a study of CD8 T cells in ankylosing spondylitis. Using its own MiXCR run on the 5' RACE reads, TCRdb lists one record per CDR3 protein. The table shows around 490,000 distinct CDR3 sequences, with approximately 5.3% occurring only once. Study results and caveats: Characteristic, it appeared, of ankylosing spondylitis blood was a TCR beta motif of about eight highly homologous variants.

No antigen is known for these receptors. Sequencing was carried out using blood, either unsorted or a sorted T cell fraction (not recorded which). The receptors were sampled from a male donor with ankylosing spondylitis.

This chain uses TRBV28 with TRBJ2-1, with TRBD1 matching 8 bases. The CDR3 has 16 residues. V dropped 1 base and J dropped 5; count of bases not matched to a gene: 7. Per the germline V gene, CDR1 is MDHEN and CDR2 is SYDVKM. The CDR3 DNA reads as TGTGCCAGCAGTTTATTGTCAGGGGGCCTTGACAATGAGCAGTTCTTC. This encodes CASSLLSGGLDNEQFF.

This clonotype was seen a handful of times. This chain links TRBV15 with TRBJ2-1; the D gene is possibly TRBD1 (5 bases). Trimming left V 0 bases short and J 5 bases short, with 14 bases between. CDR1 and CDR2 from the germline V gene are LNHNV and YYDKDF (reference sequence). This CDR3 is built from 16 residues. Here the CDR3 DNA reads TGTGCCACCAGCAGAGATCCTAGGCCCAGGGACAATGAGCAGTTCTTC. This encodes CATSRDPRPRDNEQFF.

At least ten counts were recorded for this clonotype. This chain links TRBV12-3 or TRBV12-4 with TRBJ2-3; TRBD1 agrees at 7 bases. The CDR3 is 15 amino acids. J lost 2 bases, V lost 6 bases, and 8 bases had no gene match. CDR3 nucleotides: TGTGCCAGCAGGAAACAGGGGATGTCCACAGATACGCAGTATTTT. It yields the protein CASRKQGMSTDTQYF.

This clonotype was seen at least ten times. CDR3 in amino acids: CASRPTSGGLNEQFF. CDR3 bases: TGCGCCAGCAGACCGACTAGCGGGGGTCTCAATGAGCAGTTCTTC. The chain carries TRBV5-1 and TRBJ2-1; TRBD2 agrees at 12 bases. V was clipped by 5 bases and J by 6 bases; unmatched bases: 6. Germline assignment: CDR1 SGHRS and CDR2 YFSETQ. This CDR3 has 15 amino acids.

This clonotype was recorded a few times. V gene TRBV20-1 combines with J gene TRBJ2-7, with 9 bases fitting TRBD2. Germline V gene sequence: CDR1 DFQATT, CDR2 SNEGSKA (reference sequence). V lost 3 bases to trimming and J lost 6 bases; unmatched junction nucleotides: 12. This CDR3 contains 15 residues. The CDR3 loop is CSASLSAGGSAEQYF. The CDR3 bases are TGCAGTGCTAGCCTGTCGGCGGGAGGGTCGGCCGAGCAGTACTTC.

The chain couples TRBV24-1 to TRBJ2-2, with a possible D match to TRBD1 (7 bases). Trimming removed 5 bases from V and 6 bases from J, with 12 bases in between. Germline V gene data show CDR1 as KGHDR and CDR2 as SFDVKD. The CDR3 covers 14 residues. The chain's CDR3 is CATSVSGGPGELFF. In DNA, the CDR3 is TGTGCCACCAGTGTTTCAGGGGGGCCCGGGGAGCTGTTTTTT.

In this sample, this clonotype turned up a few times. The rearrangement links TRBV27 to TRBJ2-1, with 7 bases aligning to TRBD2. V gave up 3 bases and J gave up 8 bases; unmatched junction bases: 4. The CDR3 has 13 amino acids. The V gene's germline CDR1 is MNHEY and CDR2 SMNVEV (reference sequence). CDR3 nucleotide sequence: TGTGCCAGCAGTTTCCAGACTAGCCATGAGCAGTTCTTC. Translation: CASSFQTSHEQFF.

This clonotype was seen at least ten times. V gene TRBV5-1 combines with J gene TRBJ2-1; a weak D match, TRBD2 (6 bases). CDR1 is SGHRS and CDR2 is YFSETQ in the germline V gene. V lost 4 bases to trimming and J lost 8 bases, with 22 bases between them. This CDR3 spans 16 amino acids. The CDR3 here is CASSKEGGGRGYEQFF. The CDR3 nucleotides read TGCGCCAGCAGCAAGGAGGGTGGCGGCCGAGGGTATGAGCAGTTCTTC. The complete variable domain, with remaining parts taken from reference TRBV5-1 and TRBJ2-1, reads KAGVTQTPRYLIKTRGQQVTLSCSPISGHRSVSWYQQTPGQGLQFLFEYFSETQRNKGNFPGRFSGRQFSNSRSEMNVSTLELGDSALYLCASSKEGGGRGYEQFFGPGTRLTVL.

This clonotype was seen many times. The chain carries TRBV4-2 and TRBJ1-5; D is unresolved. Trimming removed 5 bases from V and 5 bases from J, with 10 bases in between. The CDR3 totals 13 residues. CDR1 and CDR2 from the germline V gene are LGHNA and YNFKEQ. CDR3 protein: CASSLYIDQPQHF. The CDR3 nucleotides read TGTGCCAGCAGCTTATACATCGATCAGCCCCAGCATTTT.

As for this clonotype: Just one base apart from a much larger clone, this may be a read error. The J gene is TRBJ1-2, the V gene TRBV5-1; weak D call: TRBD1 (6 bases). Germline V gene sequence: CDR1 SGHRS, CDR2 YFSETQ. The length of the CDR3 is 14 residues. CDR3 bases: TGCGCCAGCAGCTTCGAAAGGACAGAGGATGGCTACATCTTC. It encodes CASSFERTEDGYIF.

This clonotype was counted at least ten times. The chain employs TRBV5-1 and TRBJ2-1, with TRBD2 identical over 12 bases. The CDR3 totals 14 residues. Looked up from germline, CDR1 is SGHRS and CDR2 is YFSETQ. J was trimmed by 13 bases and V by 3 bases; bases with no gene match: 8. The CDR3 DNA is TGCGCCAGCAGCTGGACTAGCGGGGATAATAGTCAGTTCTTC. Protein product: CASSWTSGDNSQFF.

This clonotype has a count of ten or more. This rearrangement joins TRBV20-1 to TRBJ1-2, with a tentative D call TRBD1 (6 bases). The germline V gene encodes CDR1 DFQATT and CDR2 SNEGSKA (reference sequence). The CDR3 is made up of 14 amino acids. Trimming removed 6 bases from V and 1 base from J, with 15 bases in between. CDR3 sequence: CSARWDTFNYGYTF. CDR3 sequence (DNA): TGCAGTGCAAGATGGGACACCTTTAACTATGGCTACACCTTC.

This clonotype has a count of ten or more. This chain connects TRBV6-4 to TRBJ2-2; D could derive from TRBD1 or TRBD2 (5 bases each). The CDR3 sequence is 17 residues long. V was pared by 5 bases and J by 4 bases, with 20 bases between. Germline V gene data show CDR1 as MRHNA and CDR2 as SNTAGT. As DNA, the CDR3 is TGTGCCAGCAGTCCGCAACCCCCCGGGACGATCACCGGGGAGCTGTTTTTT. This codes for CASSPQPPGTITGELFF.

The sample holds a few counts of this clonotype. The chain links TRBV5-5 to TRBJ1-1; D gene ambiguous. In germline, CDR1 is SGHKS, CDR2 YYEKEE (reference sequence). V gave up 4 bases and J gave up 1 base, with 11 bases separating them. This CDR3 comprises 14 residues. The CDR3 coding sequence is TGTGCCAGCAGCCCCAGTTTTCGGAACACTGAAGCTTTCTTT. Its translation is CASSPSFRNTEAFF.

Many counts were recorded for this clonotype. J is TRBJ2-3 and V is TRBV7-9; possible D gene TRBD2, 6 bases. The CDR3 sequence is 12 residues long. Trimming took off 4 bases at V and 4 bases at J, with 6 bases between the two ends. Per the germline V gene, CDR1 is SEHNR and CDR2 is FQNEAQ (reference sequence). The CDR3 DNA reads as TGTGCCAGCAGCTGGGGGGCAGATACGCAGTATTTT. The encoded protein is CASSWGADTQYF.

The table lists this clonotype with many counts. This chain joins TRBV12-3 or TRBV12-4 and TRBJ2-7, with D possibly TRBD1 on 5 matching bases. The CDR3 extends over 13 amino acids. Deletions cut 8 bases from V and 0 bases from J, with 11 bases between. The CDR3 protein is CASGAGHSYEQYF. In DNA, the CDR3 is TGTGCCAGCGGGGCAGGCCACTCCTACGAGCAGTACTTC.

The rearrangement joins TRBV7-8 to TRBJ2-2; D is uncertain. Trimming cost V 5 bases and J 5 bases, with 15 bases left between them. The CDR3 covers 15 residues. Germline V gives CDR1 SGHVS, CDR2 FQNEAQ. The chain's CDR3 is CASSQTNYKTGELFF. The CDR3 coding sequence is TGTGCCAGCAGCCAAACTAACTACAAGACCGGGGAGCTGTTTTTT.